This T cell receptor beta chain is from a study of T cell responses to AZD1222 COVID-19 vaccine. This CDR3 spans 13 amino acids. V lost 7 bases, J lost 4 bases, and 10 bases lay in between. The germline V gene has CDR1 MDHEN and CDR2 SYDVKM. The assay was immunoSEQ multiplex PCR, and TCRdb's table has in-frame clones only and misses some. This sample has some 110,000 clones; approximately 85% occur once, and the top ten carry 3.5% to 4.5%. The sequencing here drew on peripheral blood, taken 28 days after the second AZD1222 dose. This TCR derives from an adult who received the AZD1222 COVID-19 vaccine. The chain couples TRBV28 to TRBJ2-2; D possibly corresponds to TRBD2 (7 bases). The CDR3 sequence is CASTRGATGELFF. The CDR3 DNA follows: TGTGCCAGCACCCGGGGGGCCACCGGGGAGCTGTTTTTT.